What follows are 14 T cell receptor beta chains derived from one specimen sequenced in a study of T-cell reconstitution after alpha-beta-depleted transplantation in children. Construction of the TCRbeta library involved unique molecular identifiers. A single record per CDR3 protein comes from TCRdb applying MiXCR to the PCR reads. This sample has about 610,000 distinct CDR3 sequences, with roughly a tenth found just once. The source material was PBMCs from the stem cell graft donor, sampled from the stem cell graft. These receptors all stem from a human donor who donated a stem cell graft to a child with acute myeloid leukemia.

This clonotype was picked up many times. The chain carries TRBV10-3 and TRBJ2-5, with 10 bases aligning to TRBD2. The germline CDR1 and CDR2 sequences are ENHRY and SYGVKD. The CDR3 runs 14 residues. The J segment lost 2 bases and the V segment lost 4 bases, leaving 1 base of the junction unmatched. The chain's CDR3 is CAISASGGQETQYF. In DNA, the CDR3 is TGTGCCATCAGTGCTAGCGGGGGACAAGAGACCCAGTACTTC.

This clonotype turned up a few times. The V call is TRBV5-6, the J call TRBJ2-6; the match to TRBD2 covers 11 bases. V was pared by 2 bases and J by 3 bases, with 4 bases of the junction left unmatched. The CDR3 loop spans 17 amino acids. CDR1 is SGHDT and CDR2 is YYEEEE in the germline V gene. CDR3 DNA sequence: TGTGCCAGCAGCTTCACTAGCGGGAGATTTGGGGCCAACGTCCTGACTTTC. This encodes CASSFTSGRFGANVLTF.

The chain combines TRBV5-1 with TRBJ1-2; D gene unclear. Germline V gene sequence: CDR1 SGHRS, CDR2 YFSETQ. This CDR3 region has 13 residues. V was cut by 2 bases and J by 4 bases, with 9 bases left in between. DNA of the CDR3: TGCGCCAGCAGCTTAGGACTTCGCTATGGCTACACCTTC. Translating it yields CASSLGLRYGYTF. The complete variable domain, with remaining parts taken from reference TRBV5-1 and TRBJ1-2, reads KAGVTQTPRYLIKTRGQQVTLSCSPISGHRSVSWYQQTPGQGLQFLFEYFSETQRNKGNFPGRFSGRQFSNSRSEMNVSTLELGDSALYLCASSLGLRYGYTFGSGTRLTVV.

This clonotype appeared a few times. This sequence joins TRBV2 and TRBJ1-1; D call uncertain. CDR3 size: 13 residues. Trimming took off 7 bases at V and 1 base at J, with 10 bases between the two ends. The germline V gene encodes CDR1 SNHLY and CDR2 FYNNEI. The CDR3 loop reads CASKVGRNTEAFF. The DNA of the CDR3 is TGTGCCAGCAAGGTCGGCAGGAACACTGAAGCTTTCTTT.

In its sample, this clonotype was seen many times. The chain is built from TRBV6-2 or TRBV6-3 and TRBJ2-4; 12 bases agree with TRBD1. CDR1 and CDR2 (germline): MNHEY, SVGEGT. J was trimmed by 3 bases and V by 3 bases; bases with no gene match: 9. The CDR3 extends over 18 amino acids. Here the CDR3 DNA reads TGTGCCAGCAGTTATCCGGGACAGGGGGCCTTCGACAAAAACATTCAGTACTTC. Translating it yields CASSYPGQGAFDKNIQYF.

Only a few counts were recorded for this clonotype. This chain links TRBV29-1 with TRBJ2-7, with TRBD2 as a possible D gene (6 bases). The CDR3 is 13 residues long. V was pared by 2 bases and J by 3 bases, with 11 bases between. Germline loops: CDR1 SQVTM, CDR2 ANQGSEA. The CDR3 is CSVESQGGYEQYF. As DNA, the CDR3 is TGCAGCGTTGAAAGCCAGGGAGGCTACGAGCAGTACTTC.

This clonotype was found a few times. CDR3 region: CASSTDPSRKETQYF. The DNA for the CDR3 is TGTGCCAGCAGTACGGACCCGAGCAGGAAAGAGACCCAGTACTTC. V gene TRBV12-3 or TRBV12-4 combines with J gene TRBJ2-5; D is unclear. CDR3 length: 15 residues. Trimming removed 5 bases from V and 3 bases from J, with 16 bases in between.

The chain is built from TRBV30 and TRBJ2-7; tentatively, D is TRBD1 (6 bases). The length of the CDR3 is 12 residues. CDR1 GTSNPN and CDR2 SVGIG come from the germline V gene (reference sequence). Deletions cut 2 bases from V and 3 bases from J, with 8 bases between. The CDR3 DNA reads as TGTGCCTGGAGTCAACAGGGCTACGAGCAGTACTTC. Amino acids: CAWSQQGYEQYF.

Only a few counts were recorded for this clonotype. Written as DNA, the CDR3 is TGTGCCAGCAGCCAGGGACAGGGGTTAGGGGAGCAGTTCTTC. Its translation is CASSQGQGLGEQFF. The chain carries TRBV7-2 and TRBJ2-1, with 10 bases lining up with TRBD1. Germline V gene lookup returns CDR1 SGHTA and CDR2 FQGNSA. The J segment lost 10 bases and the V segment lost 5 bases, leaving 8 bases of the junction unmatched. The CDR3 is made up of 14 amino acids.

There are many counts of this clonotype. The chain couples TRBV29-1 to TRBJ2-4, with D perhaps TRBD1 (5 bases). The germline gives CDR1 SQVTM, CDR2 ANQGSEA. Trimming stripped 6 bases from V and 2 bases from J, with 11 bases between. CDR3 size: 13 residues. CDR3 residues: CSVSGLTKNIQYF. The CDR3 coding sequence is TGCAGCGTCTCAGGGCTAACCAAAAACATTCAGTACTTC.

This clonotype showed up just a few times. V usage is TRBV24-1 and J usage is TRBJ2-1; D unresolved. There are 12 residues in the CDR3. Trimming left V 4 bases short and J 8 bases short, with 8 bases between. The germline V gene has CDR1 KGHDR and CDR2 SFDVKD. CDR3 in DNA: TGTGCCACCAGTGAGAAACGGGATGAGCAGTTCTTC. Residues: CATSEKRDEQFF.

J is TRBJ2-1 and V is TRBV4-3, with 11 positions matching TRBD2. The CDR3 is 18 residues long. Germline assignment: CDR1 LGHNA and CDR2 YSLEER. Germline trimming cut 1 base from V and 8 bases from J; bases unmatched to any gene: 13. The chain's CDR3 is CASSQGSVAGGPSYEQFF. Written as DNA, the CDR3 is TGCGCCAGCAGCCAAGGAAGTGTAGCGGGAGGGCCCTCGTATGAGCAGTTCTTC.

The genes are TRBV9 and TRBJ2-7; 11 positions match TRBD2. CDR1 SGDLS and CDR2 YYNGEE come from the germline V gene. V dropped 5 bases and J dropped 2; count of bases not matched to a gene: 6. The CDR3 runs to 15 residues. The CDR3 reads CASSKLAGETYEQYF. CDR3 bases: TGTGCCAGCAGTAAACTAGCGGGAGAAACCTACGAGCAGTACTTC.

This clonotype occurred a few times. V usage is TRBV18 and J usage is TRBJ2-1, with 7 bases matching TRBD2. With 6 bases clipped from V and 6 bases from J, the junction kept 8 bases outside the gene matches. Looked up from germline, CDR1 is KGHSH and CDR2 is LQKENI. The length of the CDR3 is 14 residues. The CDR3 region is CASSLSGTVNEQFF. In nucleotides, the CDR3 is TGTGCCAGCTCCCTAAGCGGGACGGTCAATGAGCAGTTCTTC. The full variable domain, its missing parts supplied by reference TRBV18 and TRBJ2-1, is NAGVMQNPRHLVRRRGQEARLRCSPMKGHSHVYWYRQLPEEGLKFMVYLQKENIIDESGMPKERFSAEFPKEGPSILRIQQVVRGDSAAYFCASSLSGTVNEQFFGPGTRLTVL.